This T cell receptor beta chain was documented in a study of T cells in localized non-small cell lung cancer. Study-level points and caveats: Peak T cell clonality was found in uninvolved adjacent lung, exceeding tumor. Appearance in adjacent lung was seen for a median 57 of the top 100 tumor clones.

Germline values: CDR1 SGHNT, CDR2 YYREEE (reference sequence). V was pared by 4 bases and J by 6 bases, with 3 bases of the junction left unmatched. CDR3 length equals 14 residues. To note about this clone: Its antigen is unidentified.

Using immunoSEQ multiplex PCR, the repertoire was profiled, and TCRdb retains in-frame clones only, with some absent. Here the sample spans roughly 12,000 clones, around 83% being singletons. The origin of this receptor is a male donor at least 60 years old with stage I lung adenocarcinoma. Sequenced material: peripheral blood, taken before any cancer treatment. The chain links TRBV5-4 to TRBJ2-1, with TRBD1 matching 11 bases. CDR3 in amino acids: CASSRDRGGNEQFF. The DNA of the CDR3 is TGTGCCAGCAGCCGGGACAGGGGGGGCAATGAGCAGTTCTTC.